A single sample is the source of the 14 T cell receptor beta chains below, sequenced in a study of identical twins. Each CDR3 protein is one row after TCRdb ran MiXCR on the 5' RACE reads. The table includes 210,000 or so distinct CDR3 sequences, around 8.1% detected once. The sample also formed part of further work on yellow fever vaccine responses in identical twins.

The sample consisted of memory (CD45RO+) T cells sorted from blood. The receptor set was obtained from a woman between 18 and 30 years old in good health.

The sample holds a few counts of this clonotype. CDR3 in amino acids: CASSLGSGGGYEQYF. For the CDR3, the DNA is TGTGCCAGCAGTTTAGGTTCGGGGGGCGGATACGAGCAGTACTTC. The chain employs TRBV12-3 or TRBV12-4 and TRBJ2-7; D perhaps matches TRBD2 (7 bases). CDR3 size: 15 residues. Trimming stripped 1 base from V and 4 bases from J, with 14 bases between.

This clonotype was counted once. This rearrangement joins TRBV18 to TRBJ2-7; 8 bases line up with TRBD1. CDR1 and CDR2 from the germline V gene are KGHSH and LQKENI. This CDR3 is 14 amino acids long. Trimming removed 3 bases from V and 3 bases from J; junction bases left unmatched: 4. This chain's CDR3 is CASSPRDRLYEQYF. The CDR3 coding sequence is TGTGCCAGCTCACCCCGGGACAGGCTCTACGAGCAGTACTTC.

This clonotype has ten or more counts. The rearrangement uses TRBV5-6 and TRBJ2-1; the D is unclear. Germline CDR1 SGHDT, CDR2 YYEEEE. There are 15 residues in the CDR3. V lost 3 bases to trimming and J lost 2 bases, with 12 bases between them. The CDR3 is CASSSSQKTYNEQFF. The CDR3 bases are TGTGCCAGCAGCTCCTCACAGAAAACCTACAATGAGCAGTTCTTC.

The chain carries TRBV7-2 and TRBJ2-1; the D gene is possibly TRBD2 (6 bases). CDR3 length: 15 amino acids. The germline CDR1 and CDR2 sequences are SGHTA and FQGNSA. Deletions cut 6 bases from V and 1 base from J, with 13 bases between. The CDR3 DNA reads TGTGCCAGCAGTCGTAGCGGCACATCCTACAATGAGCAGTTCTTC. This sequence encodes CASSRSGTSYNEQFF.

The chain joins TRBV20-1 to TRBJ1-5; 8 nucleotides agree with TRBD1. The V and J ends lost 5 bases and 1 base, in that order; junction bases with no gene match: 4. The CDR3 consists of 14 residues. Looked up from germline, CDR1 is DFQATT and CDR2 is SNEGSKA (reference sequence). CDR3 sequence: CSAFDRGSNQPQHF. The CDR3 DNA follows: TGCAGTGCTTTCGACAGGGGAAGCAATCAGCCCCAGCATTTT.

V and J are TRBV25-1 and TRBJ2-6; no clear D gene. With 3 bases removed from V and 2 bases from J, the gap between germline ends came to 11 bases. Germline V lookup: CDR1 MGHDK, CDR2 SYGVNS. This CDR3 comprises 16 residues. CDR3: CASSDPRPTGANVLTF. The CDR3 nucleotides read TGTGCCAGCAGTGACCCACGTCCAACTGGGGCCAACGTCCTGACTTTC.

The CDR3 is CASSFEHRVGAQYF. The CDR3 DNA sequence: TGTGCCAGCAGTTTCGAGCACAGGGTTGGGGCCCAGTACTTC. J is TRBJ2-5 and V is TRBV6-2 or TRBV6-3; a possible D gene is TRBD1 (6 bases). Germline CDR1 reads MNHEY; CDR2 reads SVGEGT. The CDR3 length is 14 residues. The ends were cut back, 4 bases at V and 9 bases at J, with 18 bases in the middle.

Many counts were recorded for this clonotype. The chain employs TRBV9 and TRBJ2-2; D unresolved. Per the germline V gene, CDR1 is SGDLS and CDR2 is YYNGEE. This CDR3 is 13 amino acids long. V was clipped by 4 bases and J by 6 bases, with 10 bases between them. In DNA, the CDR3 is TGTGCCAGCAGCTTAAAGGGCCCCGGGGAGCTGTTTTTT. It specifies CASSLKGPGELFF.

This CDR3 reads CASSVWGTSGHNEQFF. The CDR3 DNA sequence: TGTGCCAGCAGTGTATGGGGGACTAGCGGACATAATGAGCAGTTCTTC. The chain links TRBV11-2 to TRBJ2-1, with 11 bases matching TRBD2. J gave up 7 bases and V 6 bases, and 11 bases lay outside the gene matches. Germline CDR1 reads SGHAT; CDR2 reads FQNNGV. This CDR3 has 16 amino acids.

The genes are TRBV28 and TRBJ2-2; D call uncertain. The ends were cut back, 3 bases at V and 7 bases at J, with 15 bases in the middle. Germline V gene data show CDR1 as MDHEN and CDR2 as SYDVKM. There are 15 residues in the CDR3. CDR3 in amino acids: CASSFPMTFGGELFF. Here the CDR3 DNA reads TGTGCCAGCAGTTTCCCCATGACCTTCGGCGGGGAGCTGTTTTTT.

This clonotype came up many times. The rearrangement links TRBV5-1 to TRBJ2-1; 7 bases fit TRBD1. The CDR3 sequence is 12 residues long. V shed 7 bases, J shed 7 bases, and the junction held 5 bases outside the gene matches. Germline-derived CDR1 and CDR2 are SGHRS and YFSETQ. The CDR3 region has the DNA TGCGCCAGCTCGACACAGGGGAATGAGCAGTTCTTC. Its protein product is CASSTQGNEQFF. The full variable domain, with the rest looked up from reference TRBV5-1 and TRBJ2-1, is KAGVTQTPRYLIKTRGQQVTLSCSPISGHRSVSWYQQTPGQGLQFLFEYFSETQRNKGNFPGRFSGRQFSNSRSEMNVSTLELGDSALYLCASSTQGNEQFFGPGTRLTVL.

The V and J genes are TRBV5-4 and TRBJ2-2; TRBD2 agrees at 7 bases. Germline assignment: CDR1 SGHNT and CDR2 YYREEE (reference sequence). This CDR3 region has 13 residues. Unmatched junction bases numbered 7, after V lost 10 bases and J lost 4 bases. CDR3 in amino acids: CALGGRSTGELFF. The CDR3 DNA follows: TGTGCCCTCGGGGGGAGAAGCACCGGGGAGCTGTTTTTT.

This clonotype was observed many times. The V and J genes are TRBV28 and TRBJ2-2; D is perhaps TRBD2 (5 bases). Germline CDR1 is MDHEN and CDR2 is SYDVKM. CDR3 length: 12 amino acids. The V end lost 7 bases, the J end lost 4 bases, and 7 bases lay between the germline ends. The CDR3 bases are TGTGCCAGCAACAGCGGCACCGGGGAGCTGTTTTTT. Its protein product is CASNSGTGELFF.

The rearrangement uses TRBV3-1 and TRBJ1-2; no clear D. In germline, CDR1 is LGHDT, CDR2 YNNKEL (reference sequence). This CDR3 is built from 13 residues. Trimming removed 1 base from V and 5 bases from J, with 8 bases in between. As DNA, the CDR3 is TGTGCCAGCAGCCAAGGGCACGCATATGGCTACACCTTC. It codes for CASSQGHAYGYTF. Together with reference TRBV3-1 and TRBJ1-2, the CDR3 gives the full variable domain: DTAVSQTPKYLVTQMGNDKSIKCEQNLGHDTMYWYKQDSKKFLKIMFSYNNKELIINETVPNRFSPKSPDKAHLNLHINSLELGDSAVYFCASSQGHAYGYTFGSGTRLTVV.